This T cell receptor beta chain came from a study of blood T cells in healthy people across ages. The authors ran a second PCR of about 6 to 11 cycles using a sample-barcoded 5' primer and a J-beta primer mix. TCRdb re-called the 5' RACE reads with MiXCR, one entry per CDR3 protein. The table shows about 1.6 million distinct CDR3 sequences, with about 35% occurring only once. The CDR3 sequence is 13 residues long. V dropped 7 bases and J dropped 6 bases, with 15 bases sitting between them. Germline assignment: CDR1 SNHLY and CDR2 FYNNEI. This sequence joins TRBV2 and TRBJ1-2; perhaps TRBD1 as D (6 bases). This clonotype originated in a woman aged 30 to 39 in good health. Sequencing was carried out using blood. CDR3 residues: CASNYRVGDGYTF. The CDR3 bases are TGTGCCAGCAACTACAGGGTAGGAGATGGCTACACCTTC.